This T cell receptor (beta chain) is from a study of chemoradiotherapy in HPV16-positive cancers. Some clones are missing from TCRdb's copy, which holds only in-frame ones; the method was immunoSEQ multiplex PCR. The sample consists of more than 900 clones, under 95% of them appearing once. V was clipped by 5 bases and J by 4 bases, with 8 bases between them. CDR3 length: 12 amino acids. CDR1 and CDR2 (germline): SGHDN, FVKESK. The origin of this receptor is a human donor with HPV-associated anogenital cancer. V gene TRBV14 combines with J gene TRBJ1-2; D perhaps matches TRBD1 (5 bases). This sample comprised tumor tissue, obtained from a patient who underwent chemoradiotherapy. CDR3 protein: CASSGQGYGYTF. The DNA of the CDR3 is TGTGCCAGCAGCGGGCAGGGCTATGGCTACACCTTC.